This T cell receptor (beta chain) originates from a study of T and B cells in COVID-19 patients. Study overall: Recovered patients mostly had mild to moderate COVID-19 managed as outpatients. Of approximately 22 active-infection patients, 15 to 18 carried comorbidities linked to unfavorable COVID-19 outcome. Critical illness requiring mechanical ventilation or extracorporeal membrane oxygenation affected three fifths of the roughly 20 active-infection patients.

Findings and caveats of the study: Active COVID-19 showed highly clonal TRB repertoires; recovery showed diversity and richness above healthy donors.

Each TRB amplification used roughly 230-550 ng of genomic DNA from blood. Multiplex PCR with BIOMED2 TRB-A/B primer pools amplified TRB rearrangements. TCRdb passed the multiplex PCR reads through MiXCR, listing each CDR3 protein once. The table shows 20,000 to 30,000 distinct CDR3 sequences, with 32% occurring only once. Within the sample, this clonotype is medium-sized. Its matching antigen is unknown. The ends were cut back, 2 bases at V and 1 base at J, with 13 bases in the middle. From germline, CDR1 is MNHEY and CDR2 SMNVEV (reference sequence). The CDR3 is 16 amino acids. The TCR comes from a human donor who had recovered from COVID-19. Input material: blood. The J gene is TRBJ2-3, the V gene TRBV27; no clear D. This chain's CDR3 is CASSLRPVKRTDTQYF. For the CDR3, the DNA is TGTGCCAGCAGTTTACGGCCAGTAAAACGCACAGATACGCAGTATTTT.